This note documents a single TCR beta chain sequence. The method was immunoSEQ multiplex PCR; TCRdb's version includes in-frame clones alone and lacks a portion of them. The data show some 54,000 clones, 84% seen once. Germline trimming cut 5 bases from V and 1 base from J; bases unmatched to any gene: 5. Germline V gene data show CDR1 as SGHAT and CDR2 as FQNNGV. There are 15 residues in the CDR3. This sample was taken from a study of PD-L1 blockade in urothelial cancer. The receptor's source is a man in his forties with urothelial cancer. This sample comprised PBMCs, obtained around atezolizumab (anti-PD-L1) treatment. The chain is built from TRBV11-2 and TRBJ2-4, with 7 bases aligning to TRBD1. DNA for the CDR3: TGTGCCAGCAGCCACACGACAGGGGCCAAAAACATTCAGTACTTC. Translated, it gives CASSHTTGAKNIQYF.